This record looks at one T cell receptor beta chain sequence and its context. This specimen comes from a study of OX40 agonist ivuxolimab in advanced cancers. Background on the study: An agonistic anti-OX40 (CD134) antibody, ivuxolimab, was used to treat the patients.

This CDR3 region has 16 residues. J was trimmed by 0 bases and V by 2 bases; bases with no gene match: 5. CDR1 is SGHTS, CDR2 YDEGEE, per germline. Generated by immunoSEQ multiplex PCR, the TCRdb table keeps only in-frame clones and is missing some. Altogether around 57,000 clones are present, 86% being singletons, with the ten largest covering 0.95% to 1.5%. The sample consisted of CD4+ or CD8+ T cells sorted from blood, taken in a trial of the OX40 agonist ivuxolimab. This chain joins TRBV5-8 and TRBJ2-1; 7 bases fit TRBD2. This TCR was recovered from an adult with an advanced solid tumor such as melanoma, head and neck, liver or kidney cancer. In DNA form, the CDR3 reads TGTGCCAGCAGCTTTGGAGGCGGGAGCTCCTACAATGAGCAGTTCTTC. Its protein product is CASSFGGGSSYNEQFF.